These 16 T cell receptor beta chains came from one sample sequenced in a study of blood T cells in healthy people across ages. Next came a second PCR, run for about 7 to 12 cycles, which used a sample-barcoded 5' primer along with a J-beta primer mix. TCRdb reprocessed the 5' RACE reads with MiXCR, giving one entry per CDR3 protein. This table has fewer than 800,000 distinct CDR3 sequences, 21% appearing once. Sequenced: blood. These receptors all stem from a man between 65 and 79 years old in good health.

About this clonotype itself: The junction does not match germline at one end; this may be a read error. The J gene is TRBJ2-3, the V gene TRBV10-2; 12 bases are a match to TRBD2. The CDR3 runs 16 residues. Germline CDR1 reads WSHSY; CDR2 reads SAAADI. The CDR3 is CASSELGTSGLDTEYF. The CDR3 bases are TGCGCCAGCAGTGAGTTGGGGACTAGCGGGTTAGATACGGAGTATTTT.

The chain links TRBV18 to TRBJ1-2, with D unclear. Germline V lookup: CDR1 KGHSH, CDR2 LQKENI. The V end was cut by 2 bases, the J end by 2 bases, with 6 bases between. This CDR3 is 13 amino acids long. CDR3 sequence reads: CASSPEWNYGYTF. The CDR3, as DNA: TGTGCCAGCTCACCAGAGTGGAACTATGGCTACACCTTC.

This clonotype was seen more than once but under ten times. The chain is built from TRBV20-1 and TRBJ1-2; no definite D call. The CDR3 has 14 residues. V was cut by 0 bases and J by 6 bases, with 14 bases left in between. CDR1 is DFQATT, CDR2 SNEGSKA, per germline (reference sequence). CDR3 amino acids: CSARDPGGEDGYTF. The CDR3 nucleotides read TGCAGTGCTAGAGATCCAGGCGGCGAGGATGGCTACACCTTC.

V gene TRBV5-1 combines with J gene TRBJ2-3, with 9 bases matching TRBD2. The CDR3 sequence is 19 residues long. Germline CDR1 SGHRS, CDR2 YFSETQ. J lost 0 bases, V lost 0 bases, and 11 bases had no gene match. The CDR3 DNA is TGCGCCAGCAGCTTGGATCTTAGCGGGAGTCGGACTAGCACAGATACGCAGTATTTT. Translation gives CASSLDLSGSRTSTDTQYF.

Only a few counts were recorded for this clonotype. The DNA of the CDR3 is TGTGCCAGCAGTTACTTTGGCGGCTATGAGCAGTTCTTC. Its translation is CASSYFGGYEQFF. The chain couples TRBV6-2 or TRBV6-3 to TRBJ2-5; no definite D call. Judging by the DNA end, TRBJ2-1 fits better; the J call may be wrong. The CDR3 consists of 13 residues. Germline V gene sequence: CDR1 MNHEY, CDR2 SVGEGT.

The gene calls are TRBV20-1 and TRBJ1-2; D is unclear. The CDR3 consists of 13 residues. Germline loops: CDR1 DFQATT, CDR2 SNEGSKA (reference sequence). Trimming took 1 base from V and 3 from J, leaving 9 bases between them. CDR3 sequence (DNA): TGCAGTGCTAGAGGGACGGAATACTATGGCTACACCTTC. This sequence encodes CSARGTEYYGYTF.

There are a few counts of this clonotype. V usage is TRBV2 and J usage is TRBJ2-5, with TRBD2 matching 11 bases. The DNA matches TRBJ2-1 better at its end, which makes the J call doubtful. CDR3 size: 16 residues. From germline, CDR1 is SNHLY and CDR2 FYNNEI. CDR3 sequence reads: CASSEAPGLAVNEQFF. The DNA of the CDR3 is TGTGCCAGCAGTGAAGCACCGGGACTAGCGGTGAATGAGCAGTTCTTC.

This clonotype appeared a few times. The rearrangement links TRBV4-1 to TRBJ2-1, with a possible D match to TRBD2 (5 bases). With 1 base removed from V and 2 bases from J, the gap between germline ends came to 9 bases. Germline V lookup: CDR1 MGHRA, CDR2 YSYEKL. This CDR3 region has 15 residues. The CDR3 coding sequence is TGCGCCAGCAGCCAAGCAGCGGAGGCCTACAATGAGCAGTTCTTC. It codes for CASSQAAEAYNEQFF.

This clonotype has more than one count but fewer than ten. The J gene is TRBJ2-1, the V gene TRBV15; either TRBD1 or TRBD2 may supply D (5 bases each). The ends were cut back, 1 base at V and 0 bases at J, with 10 bases in the middle. This CDR3 has 16 residues. The germline V gene encodes CDR1 LNHNV and CDR2 YYDKDF (reference sequence). The CDR3 region has the DNA TGTGCCACCAGCAGAGCGAGGGACGACTCCTACAATGAGCAGTTCTTC. Amino acid sequence: CATSRARDDSYNEQFF. Full variable domain (missing parts from reference TRBV15 and TRBJ2-1): DAMVIQNPRYQVTQFGKPVTLSCSQTLNHNVMYWYQQKSSQAPKLLFHYYDKDFNNEADTPDNFQSRRPNTSFCFLDIRSPGLGDTAMYLCATSRARDDSYNEQFFGPGTRLTVL.

J is TRBJ2-2 and V is TRBV24-1; D not resolved. V was cut by 1 base and J by 7 bases, with 12 bases left in between. The CDR3 is 15 amino acids. CDR1 and CDR2 from the germline V gene are KGHDR and SFDVKD. This CDR3 is CATSDFGPAGGELFF. In DNA, the CDR3 is TGTGCCACCAGTGATTTTGGGCCGGCAGGCGGGGAGCTGTTTTTT.

This clonotype showed up just a few times. Compared with germline, one end of the junction differs, possibly owing to a read error. The V call is TRBV20-1, the J call TRBJ1-3, with 8 bases that match TRBD1. There are 14 residues in the CDR3. The V gene's germline CDR1 is DFQATT and CDR2 SNEGSKA (reference sequence). The CDR3, as DNA: TGCGGTGCTCCTGACAGGGGCTCTGGAAACACCATATATTTT. It encodes CGAPDRGSGNTIYF.

This clonotype was counted once. This rearrangement joins TRBV24-1 to TRBJ2-5; TRBD1 matches at 10 bases. Matching the DNA end better, TRBJ2-1 makes the J call doubtful. CDR1 is KGHDR, CDR2 SFDVKD, per germline. This CDR3 region has 16 residues. The CDR3 region has the DNA TGTGCCACCAGTGATTTCCCGGGACAGGGGCCCAATGAGCAGTTCTTC. It translates to CATSDFPGQGPNEQFF.

With regard to this clonotype: A junction end diverges from the germline sequence, so it may reflect a read error. V is TRBV20-1 and J is TRBJ1-5; 12 bases line up with TRBD1. CDR3 length: 16 amino acids. The germline gives CDR1 DFQATT, CDR2 SNEGSKA (reference sequence). The CDR3 is CSAREVGTGGNQPQHF. CDR3 DNA: TGCAGTGCTAGAGAGGTCGGGACAGGGGGCAACCAGCCCCAGCATTTT.

The chain joins TRBV7-2 to TRBJ2-7, with D unresolved. The end of the DNA fits TRBJ2-1 better, so the J call may be wrong. CDR1 SGHTA and CDR2 FQGNSA come from the germline V gene. This CDR3 spans 11 amino acids. CDR3 residues: CASSAMGEQFF. DNA of the CDR3: TGTGCCAGCAGCGCCATGGGTGAGCAGTTCTTC.

This clonotype was recorded a few times. Here the CDR3 reads CASRPGLGLGQFF. DNA for the CDR3: TGTGCCAGCAGACCGGGACTAGGGCTTGGACAGTTCTTC. The chain couples TRBV27 to TRBJ2-1, with 8 bases identical to TRBD2. Per the germline V gene, CDR1 is MNHEY and CDR2 is SMNVEV (reference sequence). The CDR3 has 13 amino acids. With V trimmed by 6 bases and J by 13 bases, 11 bases remained unmatched.

The chain recombines TRBV5-1 with TRBJ2-2, with 10 positions matching TRBD1. CDR1 is SGHRS, CDR2 YFSETQ, per germline. The CDR3 has 15 residues. V shed 5 bases and J 4 bases; nucleotides not matched to a gene: 5. CDR3 in DNA: TGCGCCAGCAGAGAAAGGACAGGGGGCACCGGGGAGCTGTTTTTT. This codes for CASRERTGGTGELFF.